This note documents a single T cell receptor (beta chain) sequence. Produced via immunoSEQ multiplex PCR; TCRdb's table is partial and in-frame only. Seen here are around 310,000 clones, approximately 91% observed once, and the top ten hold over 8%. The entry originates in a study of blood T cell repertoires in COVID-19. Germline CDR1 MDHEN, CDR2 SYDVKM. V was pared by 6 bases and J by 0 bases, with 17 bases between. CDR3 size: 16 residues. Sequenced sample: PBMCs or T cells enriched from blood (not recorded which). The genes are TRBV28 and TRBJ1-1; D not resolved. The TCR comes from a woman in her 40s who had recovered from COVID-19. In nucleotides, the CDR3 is TGTGCCAGCAGGCGGGAGGCAGGCGTTCTGAACACTGAAGCTTTCTTT. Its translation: CASRREAGVLNTEAFF.